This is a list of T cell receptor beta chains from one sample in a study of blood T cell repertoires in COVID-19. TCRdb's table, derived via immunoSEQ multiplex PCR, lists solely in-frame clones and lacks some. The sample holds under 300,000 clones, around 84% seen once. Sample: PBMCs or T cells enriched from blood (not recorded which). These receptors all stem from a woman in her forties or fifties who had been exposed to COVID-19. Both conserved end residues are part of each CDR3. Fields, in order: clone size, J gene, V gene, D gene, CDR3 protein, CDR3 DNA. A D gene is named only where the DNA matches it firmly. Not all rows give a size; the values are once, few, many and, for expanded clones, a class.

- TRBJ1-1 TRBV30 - CAWSPLGAGRTEAFF TGTGCCTGGAGTCCCCTAGGGGCCGGGAGGACTGAAGCTTTCTTT
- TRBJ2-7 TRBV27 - CASSFRQASYEQYF TGTGCCAGCAGTTTCCGACAGGCCTCCTACGAGCAGTACTTC
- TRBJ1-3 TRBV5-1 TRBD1 CASSFAGTGTGNTIYF TGCGCCAGCAGCTTTGCCGGGACAGGGACTGGAAACACCATATATTTT
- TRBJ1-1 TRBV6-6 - CASSRSGRVDTEAFF TGTGCCAGCAGTCGATCCGGGAGAGTTGACACTGAAGCTTTCTTT
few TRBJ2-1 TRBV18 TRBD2 CASSLGTSGGYNEQFF TGTGCCAGCTCACTCGGGACTAGCGGGGGTTACAATGAGCAGTTCTTC
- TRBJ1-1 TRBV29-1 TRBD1 CSVSDRRGTEAFF TGCAGCGTTTCGGACAGGAGGGGCACTGAAGCTTTCTTT
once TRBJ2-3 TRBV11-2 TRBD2 CASSFRTGGAADTQYF TGTGCCAGCAGCTTCAGAACCGGGGGGGCCGCAGATACGCAGTATTTT
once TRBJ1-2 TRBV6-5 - CASRKNRDGYTF TGTGCCAGCAGGAAGAACAGGGATGGCTACACCTTC
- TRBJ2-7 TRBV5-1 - CASSPTGTTGEQYF TGCGCCAGCAGCCCTACAGGGACCACTGGGGAGCAGTACTTC
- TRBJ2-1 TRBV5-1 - CASSSPGSSYNEQFF TGCGCCAGCAGCTCCCCGGGGAGCTCCTACAATGAGCAGTTCTTC
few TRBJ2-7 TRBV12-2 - CASRDEGQVSPGQYF TGTGCAAGTCGGGATGAGGGACAGGTGTCCCCGGGTCAGTACTTC
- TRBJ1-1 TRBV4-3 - CASSQVGAREAEAFF TGCGCCAGCAGCCAAGTGGGAGCCAGGGAGGCTGAAGCTTTCTTT
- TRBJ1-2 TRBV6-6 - CASSYSQGNYGYTF TGTGCCAGCAGTTACTCACAGGGTAACTATGGCTACACCTTC
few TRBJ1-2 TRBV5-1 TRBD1 CASSSGTGNGYTF TGCGCCAGCAGCAGCGGGACAGGGAATGGCTACACCTTC
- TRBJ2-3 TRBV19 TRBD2 CASSMSKTSGDRTDTQYF TGTGCCAGTAGTATGTCAAAGACTAGCGGCGATCGCACAGATACGCAGTATTTT
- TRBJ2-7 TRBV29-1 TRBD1 CSASTGYEQYF TGCAGCGCCTCGACAGGGTACGAGCAGTACTTC
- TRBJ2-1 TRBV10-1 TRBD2 CASSVGLAGYNEQFF TGCGCCAGCAGTGTAGGACTAGCGGGTTACAATGAGCAGTTCTTC
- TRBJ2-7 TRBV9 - CASSSPTGKGSYEQYF TGTGCCAGCAGCTCGCCGACGGGTAAGGGGTCCTACGAGCAGTACTTC
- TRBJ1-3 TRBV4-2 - CASSQDGAGGASSGNTIYF TGTGCCAGCAGCCAAGATGGGGCAGGAGGGGCTTCCTCTGGAAACACCATATATTTT
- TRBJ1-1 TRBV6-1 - CASSEIGGKAFF TGTGCCAGCAGTGAGATTGGAGGCAAAGCTTTCTTT
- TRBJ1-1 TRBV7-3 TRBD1 CASSLMGQGAEAFF TGTGCCAGCAGCTTAATGGGGCAGGGGGCCGAAGCTTTCTTT
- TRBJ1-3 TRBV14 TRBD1 CASSQDGTGLSGNTIYF TGTGCCAGCAGCCAAGATGGGACAGGGCTCTCTGGAAACACCATATATTTT
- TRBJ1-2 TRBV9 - CASRGGKNYGYTF TGTGCCAGCAGGGGGGGAAAGAACTATGGCTACACCTTC
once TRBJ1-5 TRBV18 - CASSPSGGYQPQHF TGTGCCAGCTCACCCTCTGGCGGATATCAGCCCCAGCATTTT
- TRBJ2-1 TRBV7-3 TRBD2 CASSLKGSAGGPHNEQFF TGTGCCAGCAGCTTAAAGGGCTCAGCGGGGGGGCCACACAATGAGCAGTTCTTC
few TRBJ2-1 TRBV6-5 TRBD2 CATSAPAGGPDEQFF TGTGCCACCTCGGCGCCAGCGGGGGGGCCTGATGAGCAGTTCTTC
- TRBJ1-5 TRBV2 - CASSGFGGSGNQPQHF TGTGCCAGCAGTGGATTCGGGGGATCGGGCAATCAGCCCCAGCATTTT
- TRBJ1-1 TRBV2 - CASSGEGRGNTEAFF TGTGCCAGCAGTGGCGAAGGGAGGGGGAACACTGAAGCTTTCTTT
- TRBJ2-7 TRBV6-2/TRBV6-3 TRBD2 CASSIAGAVYEQYF TGTGCCAGCAGCATAGCGGGGGCCGTTTACGAGCAGTACTTC
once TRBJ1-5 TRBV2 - CASRSPGNQPQHF TGTGCCAGCAGGTCACCGGGCAATCAGCCCCAGCATTTT
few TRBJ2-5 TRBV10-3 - CAIQRGFGETQYF TGTGCCATACAACGGGGGTTCGGGGAGACCCAGTACTTC
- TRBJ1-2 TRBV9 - CASSGQNYGYTF TGTGCCAGCAGCGGACAGAACTATGGCTACACCTTC
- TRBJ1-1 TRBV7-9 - CASSLEAAGAFF TGTGCCAGCAGCTTAGAAGCGGCAGGAGCTTTCTTT
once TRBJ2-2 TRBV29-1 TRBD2 CSVVGLAERNTGELFF TGCAGCGTTGTGGGACTAGCGGAGCGGAACACCGGGGAGCTGTTTTTT
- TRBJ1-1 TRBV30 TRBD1 CAWERTGVNTEAFF TGTGCCTGGGAAAGGACAGGCGTGAACACTGAAGCTTTCTTT
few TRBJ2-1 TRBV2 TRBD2 CASSGLASYNEQFF TGTGCCAGCAGTGGACTAGCGTCCTACAATGAGCAGTTCTTC
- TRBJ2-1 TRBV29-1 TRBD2 CSVVPSGVSEQFF TGCAGCGTTGTCCCTAGCGGGGTGTCTGAGCAGTTCTTC
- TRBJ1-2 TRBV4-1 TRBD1 CASSQTLDRDRYGYTF TGCGCCAGCAGCCAAACCTTAGACAGGGATCGTTATGGCTACACCTTC
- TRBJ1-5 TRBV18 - CASSPGGNQPQHF TGTGCCAGCTCACCGGGGGGGAATCAGCCCCAGCATTTT
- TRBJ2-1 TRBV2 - CASSEATAGEQFF TGTGCCAGCAGTGAAGCGACGGCGGGTGAGCAGTTCTTC
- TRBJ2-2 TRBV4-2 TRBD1 CASSPRTGTNTGELFF TGTGCCAGCAGTCCGAGGACAGGGACGAACACCGGGGAGCTGTTTTTT
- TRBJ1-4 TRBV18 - CASSPPAGNEKLFF TGTGCCAGCTCGCCCCCGGCAGGGAATGAAAAACTGTTTTTT
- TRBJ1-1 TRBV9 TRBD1 CASSPRDRGFRNTEAFF TGTGCCAGCAGCCCCCGGGACAGGGGATTTAGGAACACTGAAGCTTTCTTT
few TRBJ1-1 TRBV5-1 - CASSFRSAGRMNTEAFF TGCGCCAGCAGCTTTCGATCGGCGGGGAGGATGAACACTGAAGCTTTCTTT
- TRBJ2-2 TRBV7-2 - CASSPRGGATNTGELFF TGTGCCAGCAGCCCGAGAGGGGGGGCGACGAACACCGGGGAGCTGTTTTTT
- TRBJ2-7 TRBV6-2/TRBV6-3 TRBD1 CASSYLGQGYEQYF TGTGCCAGCAGTTACCTGGGACAGGGCTACGAGCAGTACTTC
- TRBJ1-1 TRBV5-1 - CASSSAGTRGGEAFF TGCGCCAGCAGCTCCGCCGGGACCCGGGGGGGAGAGGCTTTCTTT
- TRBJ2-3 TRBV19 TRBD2 CASSSLAGGTDTQYF TGTGCCAGTAGCTCGCTAGCGGGGGGGACAGATACGCAGTATTTT
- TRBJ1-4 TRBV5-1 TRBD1 CASSGGDRSTEKLFF TGCGCCAGCAGCGGGGGGGACAGGTCAACGGAAAAACTGTTTTTT
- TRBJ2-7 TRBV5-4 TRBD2 CASSPWAGEDYEQYF TGTGCCAGCAGCCCCTGGGCGGGGGAAGACTACGAGCAGTACTTC
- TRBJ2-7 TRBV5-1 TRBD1 CASSRLNPGTGTSYEQYF TGCGCCAGCAGCCGCCTGAACCCCGGGACAGGCACTTCCTACGAGCAGTACTTC
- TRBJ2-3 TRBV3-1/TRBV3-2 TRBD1 CASSQDRGRTNAQYF TGTGCCAGCAGCCAAGATAGGGGGCGAACGAACGCGCAGTATTTT
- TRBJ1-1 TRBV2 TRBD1 CASTRTTGEAEAFF TGTGCCAGCACCCGGACTACAGGGGAGGCTGAAGCTTTCTTT
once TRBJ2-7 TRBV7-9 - CASSLGSTYEQYF TGTGCCAGCAGCTTGGGCAGTACCTACGAGCAGTACTTC